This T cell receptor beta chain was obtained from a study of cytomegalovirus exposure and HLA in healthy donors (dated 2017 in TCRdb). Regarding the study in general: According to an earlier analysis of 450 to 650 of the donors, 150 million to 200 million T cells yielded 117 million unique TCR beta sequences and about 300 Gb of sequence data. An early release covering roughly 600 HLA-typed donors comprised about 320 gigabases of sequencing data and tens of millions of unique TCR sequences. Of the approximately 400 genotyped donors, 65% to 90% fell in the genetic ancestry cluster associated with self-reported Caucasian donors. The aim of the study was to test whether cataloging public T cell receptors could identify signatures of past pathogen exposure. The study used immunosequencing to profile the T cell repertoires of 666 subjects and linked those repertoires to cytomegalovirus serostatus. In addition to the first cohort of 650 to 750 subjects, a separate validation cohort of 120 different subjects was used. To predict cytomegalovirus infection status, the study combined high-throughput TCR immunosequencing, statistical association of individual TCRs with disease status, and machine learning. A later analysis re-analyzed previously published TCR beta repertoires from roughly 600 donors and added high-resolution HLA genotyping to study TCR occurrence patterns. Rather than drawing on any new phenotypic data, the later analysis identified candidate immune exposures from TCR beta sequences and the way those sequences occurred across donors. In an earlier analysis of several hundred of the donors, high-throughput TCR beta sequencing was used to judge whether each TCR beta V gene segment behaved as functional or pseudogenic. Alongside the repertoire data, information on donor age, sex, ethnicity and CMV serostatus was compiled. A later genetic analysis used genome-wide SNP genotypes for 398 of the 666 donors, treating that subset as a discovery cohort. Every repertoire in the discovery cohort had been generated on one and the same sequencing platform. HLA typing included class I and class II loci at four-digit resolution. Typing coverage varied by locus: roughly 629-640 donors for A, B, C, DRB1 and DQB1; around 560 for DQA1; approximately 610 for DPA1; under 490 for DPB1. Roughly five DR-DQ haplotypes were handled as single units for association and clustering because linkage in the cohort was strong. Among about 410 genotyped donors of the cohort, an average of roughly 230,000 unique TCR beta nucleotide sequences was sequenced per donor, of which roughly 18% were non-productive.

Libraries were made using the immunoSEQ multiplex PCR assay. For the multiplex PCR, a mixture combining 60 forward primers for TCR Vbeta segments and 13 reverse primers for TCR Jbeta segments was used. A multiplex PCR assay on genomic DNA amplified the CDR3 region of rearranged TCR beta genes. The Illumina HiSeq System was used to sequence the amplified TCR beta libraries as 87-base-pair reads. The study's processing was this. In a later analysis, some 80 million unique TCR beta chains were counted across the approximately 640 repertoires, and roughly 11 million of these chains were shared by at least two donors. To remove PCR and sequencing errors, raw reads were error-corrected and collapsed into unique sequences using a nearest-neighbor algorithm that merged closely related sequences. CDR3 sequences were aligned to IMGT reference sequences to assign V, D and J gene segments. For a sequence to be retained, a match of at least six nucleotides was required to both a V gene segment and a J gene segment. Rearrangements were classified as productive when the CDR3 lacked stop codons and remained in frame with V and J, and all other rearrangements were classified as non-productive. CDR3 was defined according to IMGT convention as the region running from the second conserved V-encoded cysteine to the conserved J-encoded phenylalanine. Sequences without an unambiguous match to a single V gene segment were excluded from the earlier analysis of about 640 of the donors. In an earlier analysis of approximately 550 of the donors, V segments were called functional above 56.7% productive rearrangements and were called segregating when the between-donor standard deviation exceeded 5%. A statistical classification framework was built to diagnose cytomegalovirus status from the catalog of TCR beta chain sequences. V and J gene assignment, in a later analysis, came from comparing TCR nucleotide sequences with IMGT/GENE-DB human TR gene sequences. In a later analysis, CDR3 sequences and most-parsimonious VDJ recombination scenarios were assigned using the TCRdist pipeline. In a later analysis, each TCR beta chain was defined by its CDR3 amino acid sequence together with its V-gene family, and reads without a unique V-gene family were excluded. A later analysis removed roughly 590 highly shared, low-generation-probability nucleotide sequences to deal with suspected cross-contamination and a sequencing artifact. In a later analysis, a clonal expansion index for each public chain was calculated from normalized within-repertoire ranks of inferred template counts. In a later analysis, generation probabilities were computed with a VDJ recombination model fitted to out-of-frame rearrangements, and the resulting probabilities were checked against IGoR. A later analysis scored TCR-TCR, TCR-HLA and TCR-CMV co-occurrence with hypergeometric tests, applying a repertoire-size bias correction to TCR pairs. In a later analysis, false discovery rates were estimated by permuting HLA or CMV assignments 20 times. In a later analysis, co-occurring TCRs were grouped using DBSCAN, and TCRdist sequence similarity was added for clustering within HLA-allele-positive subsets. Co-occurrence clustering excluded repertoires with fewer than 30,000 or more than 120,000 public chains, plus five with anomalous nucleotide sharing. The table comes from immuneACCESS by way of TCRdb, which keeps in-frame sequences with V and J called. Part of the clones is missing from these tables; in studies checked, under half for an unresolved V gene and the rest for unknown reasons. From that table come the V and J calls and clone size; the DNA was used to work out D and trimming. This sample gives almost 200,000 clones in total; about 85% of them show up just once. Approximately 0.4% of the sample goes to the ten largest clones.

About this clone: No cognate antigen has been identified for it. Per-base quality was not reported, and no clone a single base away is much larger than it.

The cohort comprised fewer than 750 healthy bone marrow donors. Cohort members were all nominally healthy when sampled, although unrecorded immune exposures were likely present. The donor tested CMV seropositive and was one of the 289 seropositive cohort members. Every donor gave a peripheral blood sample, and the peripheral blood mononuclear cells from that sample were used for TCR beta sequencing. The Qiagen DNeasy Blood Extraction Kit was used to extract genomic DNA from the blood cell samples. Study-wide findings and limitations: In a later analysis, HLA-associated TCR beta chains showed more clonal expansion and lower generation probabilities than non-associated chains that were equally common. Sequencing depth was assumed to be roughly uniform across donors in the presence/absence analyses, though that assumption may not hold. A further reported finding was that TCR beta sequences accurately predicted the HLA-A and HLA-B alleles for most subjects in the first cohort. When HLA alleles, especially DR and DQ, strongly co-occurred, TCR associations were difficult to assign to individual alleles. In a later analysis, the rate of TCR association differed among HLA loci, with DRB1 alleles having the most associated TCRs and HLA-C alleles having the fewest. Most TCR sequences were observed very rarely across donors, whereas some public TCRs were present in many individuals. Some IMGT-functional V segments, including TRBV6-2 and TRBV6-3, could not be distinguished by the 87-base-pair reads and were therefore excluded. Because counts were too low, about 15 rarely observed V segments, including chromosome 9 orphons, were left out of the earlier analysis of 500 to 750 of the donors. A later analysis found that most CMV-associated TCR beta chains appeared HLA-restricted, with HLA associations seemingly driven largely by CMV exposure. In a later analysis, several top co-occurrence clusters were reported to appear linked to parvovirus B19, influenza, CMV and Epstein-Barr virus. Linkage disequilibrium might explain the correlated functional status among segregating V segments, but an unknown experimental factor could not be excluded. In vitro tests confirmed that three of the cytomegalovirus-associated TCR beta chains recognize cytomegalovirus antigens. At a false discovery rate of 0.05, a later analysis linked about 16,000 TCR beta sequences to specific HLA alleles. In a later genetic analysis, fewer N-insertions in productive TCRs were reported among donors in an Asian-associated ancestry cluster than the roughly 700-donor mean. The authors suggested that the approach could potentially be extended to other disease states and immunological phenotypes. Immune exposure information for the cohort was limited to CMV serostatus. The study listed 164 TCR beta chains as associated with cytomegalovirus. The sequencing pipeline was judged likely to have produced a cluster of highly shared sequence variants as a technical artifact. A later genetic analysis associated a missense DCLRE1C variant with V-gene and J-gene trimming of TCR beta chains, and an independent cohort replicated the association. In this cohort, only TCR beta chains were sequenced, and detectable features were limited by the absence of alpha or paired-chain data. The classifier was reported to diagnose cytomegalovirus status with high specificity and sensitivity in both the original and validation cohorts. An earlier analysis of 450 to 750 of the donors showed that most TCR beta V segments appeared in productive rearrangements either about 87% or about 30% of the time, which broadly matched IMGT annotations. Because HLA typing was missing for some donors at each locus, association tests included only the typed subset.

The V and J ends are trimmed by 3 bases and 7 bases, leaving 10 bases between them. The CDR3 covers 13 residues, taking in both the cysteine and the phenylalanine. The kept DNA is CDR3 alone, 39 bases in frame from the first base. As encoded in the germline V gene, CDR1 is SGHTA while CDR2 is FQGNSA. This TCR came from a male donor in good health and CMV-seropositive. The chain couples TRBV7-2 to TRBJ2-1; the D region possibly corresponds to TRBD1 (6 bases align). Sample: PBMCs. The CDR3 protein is CASSLGAANEQFF. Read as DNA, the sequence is TGTGCCAGCAGCTTGGGGGCAGCGAATGAGCAGTTCTTC.